This T cell receptor beta chain stems from a study of T cell responses to AZD1222 COVID-19 vaccine. Study findings and constraints: Seropositive at baseline were only six AZD1222 recipients.

Germline V gene data show CDR1 as MNHEY and CDR2 as SMNVEV (reference sequence). The V and J ends lost 7 bases and 3 bases, in that order; junction bases with no gene match: 4. The CDR3 sequence is 13 residues long. Only in-frame clones appear in the TCRdb table, and some are missing; sequencing was by immunoSEQ multiplex PCR. Of more than 150,000 clones detected, roughly 90% appear once; the ten largest clones hold roughly 1.6%. Points on this clone: Its antigen is undetermined.

Whether given at about 4 or about 12 weeks, second doses were pooled. V gene TRBV27 combines with J gene TRBJ1-2, with 8 bases that match TRBD1. The sequencing here drew on peripheral blood, taken 28 days after the second AZD1222 dose. This TCR derives from an adult who received the AZD1222 COVID-19 vaccine. Here the CDR3 reads CASTQDRDYGYTF. The CDR3 DNA sequence: TGTGCCAGCACCCAGGACAGGGACTATGGCTACACCTTC.